This entry concerns a single T cell receptor beta chain. Its antigen is currently not known. Base-call qualities are not available, and no considerably larger clone is one nucleotide away. The entry originates in a study of T cell repertoires in cytomegalovirus infection (dated by TCRdb to the late 2010s). Context from the whole study: Recently identified HLA-C-restricted CMV epitopes, whose presentation resists viral immunomodulation, were targeted by peptide stimulations together with well-studied HLA-B-restricted epitopes. Because public TCR beta signatures pointed to carriage of CMV infection together with the matching HLA type, the HLA type of each donor mattered for the analysis. Here is what the overall study found, with its caveats: In both this cohort and an independent cohort of 350 to 400 donors, the cumulative frequency of public TCR beta family members distinguished carriers of CMV infection plus the relevant HLA type. The ex vivo response was dominated by HLA-C-restricted CMV-specific TCR beta clonotypes, which also provided the single most frequent clonotype in two of eight donors.

Data came from an Illumina HiSeq 1500. In TCRdb, the public reads were trimmed at Q25 with fastp and aligned with MiXCR, with productive beta chains retained. Every CDR3 protein is listed once, alongside the most common genes and DNA of its rows. This sample has over 250,000 distinct CDR3 sequences in its table, and roughly a fifth of those were observed once. Approximately 19% of the sample rests with the top ten. In light of the paper, this sample's treatment or condition label describes: in vitro stimulation with specific CMV peptide epitopes to enrich CMV-specific T cells. Spanning cysteine to phenylalanine, the CDR3 consists of 16 amino acids. The read is trimmed to its CDR3 DNA, 48 bases read in frame from base 1. CDR1 and CDR2 (SGHTA, FQGNSA) derive from the germline V gene. Relative to germline, V is 2 bases shorter and J is 0 bases shorter, with 11 bases between their ends.

The chain joins TRBV7-2 to TRBJ1-3, with no D gene named confidently. This TCR derives from a human donor in good health (CMV status not recorded). Some clones in this sample may be carry-over from other donors' samples. The sequencing here drew on cultured PBMCs, taken from culture after CMV antigen stimulation. The DNA sequence is as follows: TGTGCCAGCAGCTTAAGTAGGCAAATCTCTGGAAACACCATATATTTT. Translation gives CASSLSRQISGNTIYF.